The 4 T cell receptor beta chains below all came from one sample that was sequenced in a study of shared clonotypes between healthy human individuals. This table comes from immunoSEQ multiplex PCR, and its TCRdb copy is limited to in-frame clones, with some not included. The profile shows about 2.4 million clones, over 85% of them singletons. Sequences were obtained from naive CD4+ T cells sorted from blood. Subset of the sample: CD45RA+ positively selected. These receptors originate from a young man in good health.

The chain links TRBV29-1 to TRBJ2-3; 8 nucleotides match TRBD1. CDR1 is SQVTM, CDR2 ANQGSEA, per germline. J lost 4 bases, V lost 1 base, and 4 bases had no gene match. This CDR3 comprises 14 residues. DNA for the CDR3: TGCAGCGTTGAAGTGCCACAGGGGGCAGATACGCAGTATTTT. Amino acids: CSVEVPQGADTQYF.

The V and J genes are TRBV7-2 and TRBJ2-5; a possible D gene is TRBD2 (6 bases). The V end was cut by 3 bases, the J end by 5 bases, with 13 bases between. Germline-derived CDR1 and CDR2 are SGHTA and FQGNSA. The CDR3 has 14 residues. CDR3 loop: CASSFNGGLETQYF. CDR3 DNA: TGTGCCAGCAGCTTTAATGGGGGACTTGAGACCCAGTACTTC. The complete variable domain, with remaining parts taken from reference TRBV7-2 and TRBJ2-5, reads GAGVSQSPSNKVTEKGKDVELRCDPISGHTALYWYRQSLGQGLEFLIYFQGNSAPDKSGLPSDRFSAERTGGSVSTLTIQRTQQEDSAVYLCASSFNGGLETQYFGPGTRLLVL.

This clone was seen just once. The chain links TRBV6-6 to TRBJ2-6; D is perhaps TRBD1 (5 bases). This CDR3 has 14 residues. Per germline, CDR1 MNHNY and CDR2 SVGAGI (reference sequence). The V and J ends lost 7 bases and 4 bases respectively, with 11 bases between them. The CDR3, as DNA: TGTGCCAGCACACTGGGGCCCGGGGCCAACGTCCTGACTTTC. Encoded protein: CASTLGPGANVLTF.

The J gene is TRBJ1-6, the V gene TRBV7-6; D gene unclear. Germline loops: CDR1 SGHVS, CDR2 FNYEAQ. V lost 2 bases and J 5 bases, leaving 7 bases between the germline ends. The CDR3 loop spans 14 amino acids. The CDR3 protein is CASSLLQNNSPLHF. In DNA form, the CDR3 reads TGTGCCAGCAGCTTACTACAGAATAATTCACCCCTCCACTTT.